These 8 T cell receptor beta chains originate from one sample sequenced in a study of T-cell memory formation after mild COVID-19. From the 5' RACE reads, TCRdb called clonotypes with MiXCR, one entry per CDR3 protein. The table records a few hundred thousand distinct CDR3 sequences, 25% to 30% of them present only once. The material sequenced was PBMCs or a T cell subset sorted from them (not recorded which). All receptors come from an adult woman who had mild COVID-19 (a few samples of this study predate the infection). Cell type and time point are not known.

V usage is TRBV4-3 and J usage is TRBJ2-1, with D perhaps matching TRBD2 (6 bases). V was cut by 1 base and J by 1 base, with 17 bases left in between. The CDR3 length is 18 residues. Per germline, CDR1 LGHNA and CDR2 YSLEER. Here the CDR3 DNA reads TGCGCCAGCAGCCAAGTAGGAGTAGCGGCCTTATCCTACAATGAGCAGTTCTTC. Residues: CASSQVGVAALSYNEQFF.

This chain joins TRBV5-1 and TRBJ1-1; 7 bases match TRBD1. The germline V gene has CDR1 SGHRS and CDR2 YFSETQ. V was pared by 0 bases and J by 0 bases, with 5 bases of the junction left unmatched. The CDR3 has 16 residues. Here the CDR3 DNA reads TGCGCCAGCAGCTTGGGGACAGGTTATATGAACACTGAAGCTTTCTTT. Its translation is CASSLGTGYMNTEAFF. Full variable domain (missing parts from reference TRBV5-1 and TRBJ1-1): KAGVTQTPRYLIKTRGQQVTLSCSPISGHRSVSWYQQTPGQGLQFLFEYFSETQRNKGNFPGRFSGRQFSNSRSEMNVSTLELGDSALYLCASSLGTGYMNTEAFFGQGTRLTVV.

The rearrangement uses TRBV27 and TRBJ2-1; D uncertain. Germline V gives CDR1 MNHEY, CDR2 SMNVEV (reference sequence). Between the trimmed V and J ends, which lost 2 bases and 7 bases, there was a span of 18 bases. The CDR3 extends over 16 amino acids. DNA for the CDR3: TGTGCCAGCAGTTTAACCGGTTCGGAGATGGGTAATGAGCAGTTCTTC. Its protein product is CASSLTGSEMGNEQFF.

CDR3 nucleotides: TGTGCCAGCCAAGATGGGGCAGGGGAAAGAGACGAGCAGTACTTC. Translating gives CASQDGAGERDEQYF. The chain combines TRBV7-2 with TRBJ2-7, with D tentatively TRBD1 (6 bases). Between the trimmed V and J ends, which lost 8 bases and 5 bases, there was a span of 22 bases. The germline gives CDR1 SGHTA, CDR2 FQGNSA. This CDR3 region has 15 residues.

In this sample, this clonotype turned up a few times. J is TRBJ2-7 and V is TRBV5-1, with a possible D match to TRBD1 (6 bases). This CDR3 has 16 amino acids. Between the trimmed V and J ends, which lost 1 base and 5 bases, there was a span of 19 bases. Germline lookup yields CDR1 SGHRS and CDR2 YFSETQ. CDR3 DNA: TGCGCCAGCAGCTTGCAGGGACACCCACCATCCGACGAGCAGTACTTC. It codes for CASSLQGHPPSDEQYF.

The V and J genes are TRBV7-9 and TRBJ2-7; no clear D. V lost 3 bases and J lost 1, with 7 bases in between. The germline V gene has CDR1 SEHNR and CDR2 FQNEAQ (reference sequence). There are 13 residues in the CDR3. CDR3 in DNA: TGTGCCAGCAGCTTCTCCGAATCCTACGAGCAGTACTTC. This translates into CASSFSESYEQYF.

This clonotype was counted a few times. As DNA, the CDR3 is TGTGCCAGCAGCAAGAGCAAGTTGTGGACAGTGGGCACGTACGAGCAGTACTTC. Translation: CASSKSKLWTVGTYEQYF. The V gene is TRBV21-1, the J gene TRBJ2-7; no check of the table's D call, TRBD1, against the DNA was made. TRBV21-1 constitutes a pseudogene. This CDR3 contains 18 residues.

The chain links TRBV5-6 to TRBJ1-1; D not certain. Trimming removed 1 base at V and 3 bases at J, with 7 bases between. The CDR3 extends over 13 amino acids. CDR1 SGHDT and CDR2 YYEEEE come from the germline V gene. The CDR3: CASSLYVYTEAFF. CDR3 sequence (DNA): TGTGCCAGCAGCTTGTATGTATACACTGAAGCTTTCTTT.